This T cell receptor (beta chain) was identified in a study of blood T cells in healthy people across ages. Study-wide results and limits: Correlation between TCR beta diversity and naive T cell percentage was strong. Donors of long life had a larger count of naive CD4+ cells and greater diversity than aged donors. Estimated diversity, derived from one million T cells, was regarded as an underestimate.

This clonotype was seen a single time. The antigen remains unidentified. Alongside a J-beta primer mix, a sample-barcoded 5' primer served in a second PCR lasting roughly 7 to 12 cycles. Each cDNA molecule carried a tag from a template-switch adaptor that contained 12 random nucleotides. TCRdb re-analysed the 5' RACE reads in MiXCR, keeping a single row per CDR3 protein. The repertoire includes hundreds of thousands of distinct CDR3 sequences, over 40% of them detected once, and 25% to 30% sits in the top ten. This CDR3 is built from 12 residues. V gave up 4 bases and J gave up 7 bases; unmatched junction bases: 0. The V gene's germline CDR1 is SNHLY and CDR2 FYNNEI.

The chain links TRBV2 to TRBJ1-1; 10 bases are shared with TRBD1. Sequencing was carried out using blood. The TCR was taken from a man of 80 years or more in good health. The CDR3 here is CASSGDRGEAFF. CDR3 sequence (DNA): TGTGCCAGCAGTGGGGACAGGGGTGAAGCTTTCTTT.